This is a list of T cell receptor beta chains from one sample in a study of blood T cell repertoires in COVID-19. Assay: immunoSEQ multiplex PCR; the TCRdb copy retains only in-frame clones and omits some. Among over 250,000 clones, 80% to 95% were seen once, and the ten largest hold approximately 2%. Sequenced sample: peripheral blood. The receptor source for this set is a woman aged 25 to 39 with COVID-19, enrolled during active disease. The conserved cysteine and the conserved F or W are not part of the CDR3 here.

CDR3: AWSQGRNNEQF; V: TRBV30
CDR3: ASSPGNRGPEAF; V: TRBV18
CDR3: ASSTTSGSDEQF; V: TRBV5-1
CDR3: ASSLERGLRREQY; V: TRBV5-1
CDR3: ATSRDKGAHQPQH; V: TRBV15
CDR3: ASSPLAGDPYSNQPQH; V: TRBV18
CDR3: ASVGGGINEKLF; V: TRBV23-1
CDR3: ASSESGGANYGYT; V: TRBV10-2
CDR3: ASRTGVGNEQY; V: TRBV27
CDR3: ASSLTGTGETQY; V: TRBV7-3
CDR3: ASSLGSRGNGYT; V: TRBV7-2
CDR3: ASSPLETQY; V: TRBV2
CDR3: ASSIGTGLYQPQH; V: TRBV19
CDR3: ASSFRQGDTGELF; V: TRBV19
CDR3: ASSPQDEQF; V: TRBV18
CDR3: ASSFRHLNTGELF; V: TRBV28
CDR3: ASSYGTGGATGELF; V: TRBV7-2
CDR3: ASSANGTPYEQY; V: TRBV27
CDR3: ASSSPGFPGEQY; V: TRBV5-1
CDR3: ASKMSGENTEAF; V: TRBV10-1
CDR3: ASSGEVVATNYGYT; V: TRBV7-2
CDR3: ASRPLTSATYEQY; V: TRBV2
CDR3: ASSLVLFTSPNQPQH; V: TRBV5-8
CDR3: SASPGGLRTEAF; V: TRBV20-1
CDR3: ASSAGQGYEQY; V: TRBV18
CDR3: ASSKRTPGWEKLF; V: TRBV3-1/TRBV3-2
CDR3: ASSLAEGSGYGYT; V: TRBV5-6
CDR3: ASSRDRGSEQY; V: TRBV6-5
CDR3: AWERGGPGKLF; V: TRBV30
CDR3: ASSLALQTYNEQF; V: TRBV7-2
CDR3: ASSKTGENTEAF; V: TRBV6-5
CDR3: ASSLSPRTEAF; V: TRBV7-2
CDR3: ASINRYRNTEAF; V: TRBV2
CDR3: ASSLSGGKAF; V: TRBV12-3/TRBV12-4
CDR3: ASSPGQGASPLH; V: TRBV18
CDR3: ASRGTGTNEKLF; V: TRBV9
CDR3: ASSLESKNSPLH; V: TRBV2
CDR3: AWRLLGGMDEKLF; V: TRBV30
CDR3: ASSLLAGGENEQF; V: TRBV5-8
CDR3: ASSQDLTSGTTDTQY; V: TRBV3-1/TRBV3-2
CDR3: ASSLDGQGLF; V: TRBV5-1
CDR3: ASSKETGGGNNEQF; V: TRBV11-2
CDR3: ASRITRQAYGYT; V: TRBV6-5
CDR3: ASSIATRGFHEQY; V: TRBV19
CDR3: ASSLELPYEQY; V: TRBV11-2
CDR3: ASSRDSPRSRGPLSGANVLT; V: TRBV19
CDR3: AISEGGTGDYEQY; V: TRBV10-3
CDR3: ASRPGQSYEQY; V: TRBV19
CDR3: ASSGRQHNQPQH; V: TRBV7-3
CDR3: ASSPGLARTDTQY; V: TRBV27
CDR3: SPSDSVNTEAF; V: TRBV29-1
CDR3: ASSQVAGPYEQY; V: TRBV3-1/TRBV3-2
CDR3: ASTRLQGGGEAF; V: TRBV6-6
CDR3: ASSLVGQVYGYT; V: TRBV11-2
CDR3: ASRAGGPLAGEQF; V: TRBV6-6